The rows below give T cell receptor beta chains drawn from one sample of a study of T cell changes during pregnancy in multiple sclerosis. Sequenced by immunoSEQ multiplex PCR; TCRdb stores in-frame clones only, minus some. The profile shows 85,000 to 120,000 clones, around 93% of them singletons. Here the sequenced sample was peripheral blood, taken after pregnancy. Receptor source: a female donor with multiple sclerosis, enrolled in a pregnancy study. Each CDR3 is given with its conserved first and last residue. The order of the fields is clone size, J gene, D gene, V gene, CDR3 protein, CDR3 DNA. D genes are given only for firm matches. Clone size is given for some rows only: seen once, a few or many times, or a class if the clone is expanded.

clone_size: -
j_call: TRBJ2-1
d_call: -
v_call: TRBV2
cdr3_aa: CASSPRDNYNEQFF
cdr3_nt: TGTGCCAGCAGTCCCCGGGACAACTACAATGAGCAGTTCTTC

clone_size: -
j_call: TRBJ1-5
d_call: TRBD1
v_call: TRBV6-1
cdr3_aa: CASSPQGAEQPQHF
cdr3_nt: TGTGCCAGCAGTCCGCAGGGGGCAGAACAGCCCCAGCATTTT

clone_size: -
j_call: TRBJ1-2
d_call: TRBD1
v_call: TRBV9
cdr3_aa: CASSVAGTGGFGGYTF
cdr3_nt: TGTGCCAGCAGCGTAGCGGGGACAGGGGGCTTCGGTGGCTACACCTTC

clone_size: -
j_call: TRBJ2-2
d_call: TRBD1
v_call: TRBV29-1
cdr3_aa: CSVAPGQWNTGELFF
cdr3_nt: TGCAGCGTGGCTCCGGGACAGTGGAACACCGGGGAGCTGTTTTTT

clone_size: -
j_call: TRBJ2-1
d_call: -
v_call: TRBV18
cdr3_aa: CASSPVGVSYNEQFF
cdr3_nt: TGTGCCAGCTCACCGGTAGGAGTCTCCTACAATGAGCAGTTCTTC

clone_size: -
j_call: TRBJ2-3
d_call: -
v_call: TRBV4-1
cdr3_aa: CASSHSGFGTPYTDTQYF
cdr3_nt: TGCGCCAGCAGCCACTCCGGATTTGGGACACCATACACAGATACGCAGTATTTT

clone_size: -
j_call: TRBJ2-1
d_call: TRBD2
v_call: TRBV7-8
cdr3_aa: CASSLDGLAVSSYNEQFF
cdr3_nt: TGTGCCAGCAGCTTAGATGGCCTAGCGGTCAGCTCCTACAATGAGCAGTTCTTC

clone_size: few
j_call: TRBJ2-6
d_call: -
v_call: TRBV27
cdr3_aa: CASCGWVSGANVLTF
cdr3_nt: TGTGCCAGCTGCGGCTGGGTAAGTGGGGCCAACGTCCTGACTTTC

clone_size: -
j_call: TRBJ2-2
d_call: -
v_call: TRBV2
cdr3_aa: CASSVQGRRELFF
cdr3_nt: TGTGCCAGCAGTGTGCAGGGGCGAAGGGAGCTGTTTTTT

clone_size: once
j_call: TRBJ1-4
d_call: -
v_call: TRBV6-5
cdr3_aa: CASSYSSPGNEKLFF
cdr3_nt: TGTGCCAGCAGTTACTCGAGTCCGGGTAATGAAAAACTGTTTTTT

clone_size: -
j_call: TRBJ1-5
d_call: TRBD1
v_call: TRBV23-1
cdr3_aa: CASTQSVDRVRARLSEQPQHF
cdr3_nt: TGCGCCAGCACCCAGTCGGTAGACAGGGTCCGCGCCAGGCTTAGCGAGCAGCCCCAGCATTTT

clone_size: -
j_call: TRBJ1-2
d_call: TRBD1
v_call: TRBV5-6
cdr3_aa: CASSLGAGGDYGYTF
cdr3_nt: TGTGCCAGCAGCTTGGGGGCAGGGGGCGACTATGGCTACACCTTC

clone_size: -
j_call: TRBJ2-1
d_call: TRBD2
v_call: TRBV25-1
cdr3_aa: CASTSGNYNEQFF
cdr3_nt: TGTGCCAGTACTAGCGGGAATTACAATGAGCAGTTCTTC